The T cell receptor beta chain under discussion was sequenced for a study of blood T cell repertoires in COVID-19. Study-level background: Acute and convalescent COVID-19 specimens originated in the United States, Italy and Spain. The analysed material was cDNA or gDNA that came from T cells, B-cell-depleted T cells, or PBMCs.

Germline V gene data show CDR1 as SGHRS and CDR2 as YFSETQ. Trimming left V 4 bases short and J 4 bases short, with 12 bases between. This CDR3 is built from 14 residues. In the study's own analysis: Estimation of nucleated cell counts relied on the amplification of reference gene primers. TCRdb's table, derived via immunoSEQ multiplex PCR, lists solely in-frame clones and lacks some. That table supplies the V and J calls and clone size; D and trimming were determined from the DNA. This sample has 200,000 or so clones, with about 86% found just once. This TCR was sampled from a woman aged 65 to 85 with acute or convalescent COVID-19. The genes are TRBV5-1 and TRBJ1-5; tentatively, D is TRBD1 (6 bases). Specimen: peripheral blood. The CDR3 reads CASSEIGQNQPQHF. The DNA for the CDR3 is TGCGCCAGCAGCGAAATAGGACAGAATCAGCCCCAGCATTTT.